This T cell receptor (beta chain) is from a study of T cell responses to AZD1222 COVID-19 vaccine. J lost 1 base, V lost 0 bases, and 3 bases had no gene match. In germline, CDR1 is SGDLS, CDR2 YYNGEE. The CDR3 loop spans 17 amino acids. Repertoires were generated with immunoSEQ multiplex PCR, while TCRdb's copy carries only in-frame clones and drops some. There are roughly 150,000 clones in the sample; approximately 90% occur only once, and 1.5% to 2% lies in the top ten. Findings and limits, study-wide: Spike as a whole was targeted by vaccine-associated CD4 TCRs, dominant at 160-218 and 743-854.

With regard to this clone: Its cognate antigen is unknown.

The chain combines TRBV9 with TRBJ2-2, with 10 bases that match TRBD2. The input for sequencing was peripheral blood, taken on day 0 of AZD1222 vaccination. The clonotype was recovered from an adult in good health. The CDR3 bases are TGTGCCAGCAGCGTAGGACTAGCGGGTATGAACACCGGGGAGCTGTTTTTT. Encoded protein: CASSVGLAGMNTGELFF.